A single T cell receptor (beta chain) is shown here with its context. What it binds is unknown. The junction had 10 bases not matched to a gene; V was cut back by 0 bases and J by 0 bases. Per the germline V gene, CDR1 is SGHRS and CDR2 is YFSETQ. This CDR3 has 20 amino acids. Primers: 60 Vbeta forward and 13 Jbeta reverse. This table comes from immunoSEQ multiplex PCR, and its TCRdb copy is limited to in-frame clones, with some not included. The sample records over 150,000 clones, roughly 80% being singletons. This sample is drawn from a study of cytomegalovirus exposure and HLA in healthy donors. Notes on the study in general: Donors were assumed by presence/absence analyses to have roughly uniform sequencing depth. Further analysis, carried out later, found HLA-associated TCR beta chains more clonally expanded than equally common other chains. Researchers counted approximately 160 TCR beta chains as cytomegalovirus-associated. Earlier findings revealed that most TCR beta V segments proved productive either about 87% or about 30% of the time.

The chain has TRBV5-1 and TRBJ2-6, with 9 bases that match TRBD1. The source is a man aged 30 to 45 in good health and CMV-seropositive. Input material: PBMCs. CDR3 nucleotides: TGCGCCAGCAGCTTGGACTGGGTGGGACAGGGCCCCTCTGGGGCCAACGTCCTGACTTTC. This translates into CASSLDWVGQGPSGANVLTF.